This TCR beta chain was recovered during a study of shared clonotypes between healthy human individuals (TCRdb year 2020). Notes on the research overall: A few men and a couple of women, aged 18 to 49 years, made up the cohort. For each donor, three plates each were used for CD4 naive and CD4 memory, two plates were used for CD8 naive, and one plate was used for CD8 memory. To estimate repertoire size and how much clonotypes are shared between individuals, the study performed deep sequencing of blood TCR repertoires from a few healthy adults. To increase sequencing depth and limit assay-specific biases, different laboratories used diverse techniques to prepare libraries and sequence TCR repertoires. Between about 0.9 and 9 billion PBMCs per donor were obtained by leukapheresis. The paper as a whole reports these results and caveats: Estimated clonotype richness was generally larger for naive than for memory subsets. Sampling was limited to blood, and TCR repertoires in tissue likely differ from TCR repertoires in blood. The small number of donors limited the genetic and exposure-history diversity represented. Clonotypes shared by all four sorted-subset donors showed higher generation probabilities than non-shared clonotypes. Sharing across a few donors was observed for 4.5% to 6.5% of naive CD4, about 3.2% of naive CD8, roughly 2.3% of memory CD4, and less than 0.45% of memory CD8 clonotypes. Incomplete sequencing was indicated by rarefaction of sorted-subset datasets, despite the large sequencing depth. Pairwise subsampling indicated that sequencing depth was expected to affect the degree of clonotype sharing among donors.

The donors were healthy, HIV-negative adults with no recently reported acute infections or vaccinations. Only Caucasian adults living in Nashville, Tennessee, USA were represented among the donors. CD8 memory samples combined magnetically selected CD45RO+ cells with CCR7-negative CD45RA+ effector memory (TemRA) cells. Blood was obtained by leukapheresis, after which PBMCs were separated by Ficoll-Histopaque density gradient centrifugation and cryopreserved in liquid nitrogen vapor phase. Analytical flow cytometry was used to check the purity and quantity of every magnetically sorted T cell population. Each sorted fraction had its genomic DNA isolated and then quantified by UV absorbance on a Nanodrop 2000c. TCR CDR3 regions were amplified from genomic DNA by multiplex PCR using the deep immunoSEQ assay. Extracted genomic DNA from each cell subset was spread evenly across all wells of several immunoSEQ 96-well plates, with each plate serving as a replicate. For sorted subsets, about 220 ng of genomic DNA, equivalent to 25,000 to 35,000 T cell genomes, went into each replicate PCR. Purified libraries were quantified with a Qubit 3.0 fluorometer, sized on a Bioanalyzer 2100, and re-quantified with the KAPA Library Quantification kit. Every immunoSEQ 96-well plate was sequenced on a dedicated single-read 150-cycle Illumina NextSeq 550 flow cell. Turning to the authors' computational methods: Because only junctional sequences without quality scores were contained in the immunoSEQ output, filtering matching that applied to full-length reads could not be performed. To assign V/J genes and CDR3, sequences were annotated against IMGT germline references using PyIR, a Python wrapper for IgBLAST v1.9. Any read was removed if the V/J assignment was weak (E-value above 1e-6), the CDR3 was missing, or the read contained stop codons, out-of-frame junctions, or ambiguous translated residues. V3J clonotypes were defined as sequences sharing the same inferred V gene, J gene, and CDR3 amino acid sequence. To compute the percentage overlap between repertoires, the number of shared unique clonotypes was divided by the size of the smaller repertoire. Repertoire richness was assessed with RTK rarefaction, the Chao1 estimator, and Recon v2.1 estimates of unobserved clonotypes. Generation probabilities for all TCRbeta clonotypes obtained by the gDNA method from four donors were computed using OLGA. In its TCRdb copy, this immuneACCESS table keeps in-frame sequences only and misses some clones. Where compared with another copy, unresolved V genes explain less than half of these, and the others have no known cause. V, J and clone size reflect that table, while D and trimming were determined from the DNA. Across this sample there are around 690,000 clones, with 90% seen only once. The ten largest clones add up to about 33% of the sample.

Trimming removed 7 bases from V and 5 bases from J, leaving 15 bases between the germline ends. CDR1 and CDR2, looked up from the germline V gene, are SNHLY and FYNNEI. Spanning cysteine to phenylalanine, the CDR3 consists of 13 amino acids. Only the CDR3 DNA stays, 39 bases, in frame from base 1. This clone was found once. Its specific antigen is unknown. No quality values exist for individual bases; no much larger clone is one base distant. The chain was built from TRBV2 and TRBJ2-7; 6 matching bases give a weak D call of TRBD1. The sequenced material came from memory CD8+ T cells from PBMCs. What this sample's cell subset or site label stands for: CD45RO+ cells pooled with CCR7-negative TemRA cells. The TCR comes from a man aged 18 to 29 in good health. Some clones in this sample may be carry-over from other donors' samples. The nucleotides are TGTGCCAGCAAACAGCCCAGGGGACACGAGCAGTACTTC. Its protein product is CASKQPRGHEQYF.